The text below deals with one T cell receptor (beta chain). This clonotype has only one observation. No antigen is known for it. Per-nucleotide qualities are absent, and no much larger clonotype sits a single base away. Support from one read is weak. Donors were roughly 40 systemically healthy Caucasian individuals from Russia aged 6 to 90 years. About 9.1 milliliters of peripheral blood were collected from each donor into EDTA-treated Vacutainer tubes. Ficoll-Paque density-gradient centrifugation was used to isolate PBMCs, with at least 7 million per sample. Total RNA was extracted from PBMCs with Trizol reagent, with at least 5.5 micrograms obtained per sample. For every donor, an aliquot of PBMCs went through flow cytometry to measure the percentages of naive CD45RAhigh/CD27high T cells. These data belong to a study of blood T cells in healthy people across ages (dated by TCRdb to between 2014 and 2017). For context, the study as a whole: In model experiments, template switching captured about one uniquely barcoded TCR beta cDNA molecule for every two T cells. Age-related changes in TCR beta repertoire diversity were measured in the study by deep sequencing normalized with unique cDNA molecular identifiers. The donors were split into four age groups: young (average about 16 years), middle-aged (39), aged (roughly 68) and long-lived (more than 80). The study analyzed two additional independent replicas of 1 million unique cDNA reads from the same blood draw for two donors, one aged 18 to 29 and one aged 80 or older. To avoid experimental bias, donors of different ages were spread randomly across the sequencing lanes.

What the authors observed across the whole study: Observed TCR beta diversity per million T cells fell roughly linearly with age, and a significant reduction was already apparent by age about 36. The CMV infection status of donors was not known, potentially confounding age-related changes in expanded clonotypes. A strong correlation was found between observed TCR beta diversity and the percentage of naive T cells measured by flow cytometry. The long-lived group showed more naive CD4+ T cells, fewer expanded clones and increased TCR diversity than the aged group, suggesting age selection. Total diversity estimates from one million sequenced T cells were considered lower bounds and underestimates. Since profiling was done on bulk unsorted PBMCs, naive and antigen-experienced compartments could not be conclusively compared.

The library was made by 5' RACE. Data came from an Illumina HiSeq 2500. A second about 7 to 11 cycle PCR used a sample-barcoded 5' primer and a J-beta primer mix. A unique molecular identifier was introduced onto each TCR beta cDNA molecule by a template-switch 5' adaptor carrying 12 random nucleotides. Each sample yielded at least 2.5 million CDR3-containing paired-end reads. The Mint cDNA synthesis kit, primed by a TRBC-specific oligonucleotide, was used to synthesize first-strand cDNA from all RNA. All cDNA was treated with uracil-DNA glycosylase and then went through a first 18-cycle PCR with the universal primers M1SS and BC2_uni_R. The original pipeline was this. Normalization of each sample was performed by random selection of 1 million high-quality reads, each carrying a distinct molecular identifier. Reads sharing molecular identifiers were discarded rather than binned into consensus sequences. MiTCR, run with a Q25 quality threshold and the strictest error-elimination algorithm, handled CDR3 identification, clonotype clustering and error correction. Lower-bound total TCR beta diversity was estimated with a nonparametric unseen species model using Euler transformation. TCRdb reran the public reads through fastp at Q25 and MiXCR, keeping productive beta chains. Every entry covers one CDR3 protein and lists the most common genes and DNA from its rows. The V and J calls shown here were made by TCRdb, not taken from the authors' results. The sample data list fewer than 900,000 distinct CDR3 sequences, and roughly 45% of these were observed just once. The ten largest make up more than 20% of the sample.

From a lookup of the germline V gene, CDR1 and CDR2 are MDHEN and SYDVKM. The CDR3 has 13 amino acids, counting the end cysteine and phenylalanine. The DNA shown is the 39-base CDR3, in frame from base 1. The receptor chain draws on TRBV28 and TRBJ2-7; TRBD1 fits 7 bases in the junction. The J call may be incorrect, as the DNA end agrees better with TRBJ2-4. The TCR sequence derives from a woman aged 55 to 70 in good health. What was sequenced was blood. This receptor has the CDR3 CASSVWTGSIQYF. The sequenced DNA: TGTGCCAGCAGTGTTTGGACAGGTAGCATTCAGTACTTC.